These T cell receptor beta chains were read from a single sample in a study of identifying expanded T cells in peripheral blood. Method: immunoSEQ multiplex PCR; TCRdb's copy keeps in-frame clones and lacks some. The sample includes around 56,000 clones, roughly four fifths of them seen just once. Sequencing was performed on blood. Receptors were obtained from a person between 18 and 70 years old in good health. Both conserved end residues are part of each CDR3. A D gene is named only where the DNA matches it firmly. Some rows have no size entry. The others give once, few or many, or a class for an expanded clone.

J gene: TRBJ2-1
clone size: NA
D gene: TRBD2
V gene: TRBV5-1
CDR3 length: 16
CDR3 protein: CASSLEASGSSYEQFF
CDR3 DNA: TGCGCCAGCAGCTTGGAGGCTAGCGGGAGTAGCTATGAGCAGTTCTTC

J gene: TRBJ1-3
clone size: NA
D gene: NA
V gene: TRBV7-8
CDR3 length: 13
CDR3 protein: CASSLIRGNTIYF
CDR3 DNA: TGTGCCAGCAGCCTTATCCGAGGGAACACCATATATTTT

J gene: TRBJ2-3
clone size: NA
D gene: TRBD2
V gene: TRBV5-1
CDR3 length: 16
CDR3 protein: CASSKLAAPSADTQYF
CDR3 DNA: TGCGCCAGCAGCAAACTAGCGGCTCCGAGTGCAGATACGCAGTATTTT

J gene: TRBJ2-4
clone size: NA
D gene: NA
V gene: TRBV21-1
CDR3 length: 20
CDR3 protein: CASSSHDRAPFQDPKNIQYF
CDR3 DNA: TGTGCCAGCAGCAGCCACGACAGGGCCCCCTTTCAGGATCCCAAAAACATTCAGTACTTC

J gene: TRBJ2-5
clone size: once
D gene: NA
V gene: TRBV7-3
CDR3 length: 13
CDR3 protein: CASSLRRDQTQYF
CDR3 DNA: TGTGCCAGCAGCTTAAGACGGGACCAGACCCAGTACTTC

J gene: TRBJ2-3
clone size: NA
D gene: NA
V gene: TRBV4-3
CDR3 length: 15
CDR3 protein: CASSQDSDETDTQYF
CDR3 DNA: TGCGCCAGCAGCCAAGATTCCGACGAAACAGATACGCAGTATTTT

J gene: TRBJ2-7
clone size: NA
D gene: TRBD2
V gene: TRBV11-2
CDR3 length: 13
CDR3 protein: CASSRDYRYEQYF
CDR3 DNA: TGTGCCAGCAGCCGGGACTATCGCTACGAGCAGTACTTC

J gene: TRBJ2-2
clone size: NA
D gene: NA
V gene: TRBV9
CDR3 length: 14
CDR3 protein: CASGAQANTGELFF
CDR3 DNA: TGTGCCAGCGGGGCGCAGGCGAACACCGGGGAGCTGTTTTTT

J gene: TRBJ2-1
clone size: once
D gene: TRBD1
V gene: TRBV30
CDR3 length: 11
CDR3 protein: CAWAQGNEQFF
CDR3 DNA: TGTGCCTGGGCACAGGGGAATGAGCAGTTCTTC

J gene: TRBJ1-2
clone size: few
D gene: NA
V gene: TRBV7-3
CDR3 length: 14
CDR3 protein: CASSQDSSKGGYTF
CDR3 DNA: TGTGCCAGCAGCCAGGACTCTTCGAAAGGCGGCTACACCTTC

J gene: TRBJ2-3
clone size: NA
D gene: NA
V gene: TRBV7-7
CDR3 length: 13
CDR3 protein: CASSPDAADTQYF
CDR3 DNA: TGTGCCAGCAGCCCGGACGCAGCAGATACGCAGTATTTT

J gene: TRBJ2-5
clone size: NA
D gene: NA
V gene: TRBV5-1
CDR3 length: 13
CDR3 protein: CASSLWGAETQYF
CDR3 DNA: TGCGCCAGCAGCTTGTGGGGGGCAGAGACCCAGTACTTC

J gene: TRBJ1-2
clone size: NA
D gene: NA
V gene: TRBV29-1
CDR3 length: 12
CDR3 protein: CSVDQQGGGYTF
CDR3 DNA: TGCAGCGTTGATCAACAGGGAGGCGGCTACACCTTC

J gene: TRBJ1-3
clone size: NA
D gene: TRBD1
V gene: TRBV4-1
CDR3 length: 18
CDR3 protein: CASSRLRPGQGEGNTIYF
CDR3 DNA: TGCGCCAGCAGCCGCTTACGACCGGGACAGGGTGAAGGAAACACCATATATTTT

J gene: TRBJ2-5
clone size: NA
D gene: NA
V gene: TRBV19
CDR3 length: 15
CDR3 protein: CASSMRNRLQETQYF
CDR3 DNA: TGTGCCAGTAGTATGAGGAACAGACTTCAAGAGACCCAGTACTTC

J gene: TRBJ1-1
clone size: NA
D gene: NA
V gene: TRBV18
CDR3 length: 16
CDR3 protein: CASSPRSGPGDTEAFF
CDR3 DNA: TGTGCCAGCTCACCACGGTCGGGACCCGGGGACACTGAAGCTTTCTTT

J gene: TRBJ2-1
clone size: NA
D gene: NA
V gene: TRBV4-3
CDR3 length: 16
CDR3 protein: CASSPETGTAAGGQFF
CDR3 DNA: TGCGCCAGCAGCCCCGAAACGGGGACTGCCGCAGGCGGGCAGTTCTTC

J gene: TRBJ2-1
clone size: NA
D gene: NA
V gene: TRBV11-1
CDR3 length: 14
CDR3 protein: CASSPRSNYNEQFF
CDR3 DNA: TGTGCCAGCAGCCCCCGTTCAAACTACAATGAGCAGTTCTTC

J gene: TRBJ1-1
clone size: NA
D gene: NA
V gene: TRBV11-2
CDR3 length: 14
CDR3 protein: CASSLAGRGPEAFF
CDR3 DNA: TGTGCCAGCAGCTTAGCAGGTAGGGGCCCCGAAGCTTTCTTT

J gene: TRBJ2-1
clone size: NA
D gene: NA
V gene: TRBV7-2
CDR3 length: 14
CDR3 protein: CASSIGLAYNEQFF
CDR3 DNA: TGTGCCAGCAGCATAGGACTTGCCTACAATGAGCAGTTCTTC

J gene: TRBJ1-2
clone size: NA
D gene: NA
V gene: TRBV6-6
CDR3 length: 15
CDR3 protein: CASSYSVYGRDGYTF
CDR3 DNA: TGTGCCAGCAGTTACTCAGTCTATGGCAGGGATGGCTACACCTTC

J gene: TRBJ2-5
clone size: NA
D gene: TRBD2
V gene: TRBV18
CDR3 length: 15
CDR3 protein: CASSPTRGVQETQYF
CDR3 DNA: TGTGCCAGCTCACCCACCCGGGGGGTTCAAGAGACCCAGTACTTC

J gene: TRBJ2-2
clone size: NA
D gene: NA
V gene: TRBV7-2
CDR3 length: 13
CDR3 protein: CASSLGRTGELFF
CDR3 DNA: TGTGCCAGCAGCTTAGGGCGCACCGGGGAGCTGTTTTTT

J gene: TRBJ1-3
clone size: once
D gene: NA
V gene: TRBV9
CDR3 length: 15
CDR3 protein: CASSPEGGSRNTIYF
CDR3 DNA: TGTGCCAGCAGCCCCGAGGGAGGGTCTCGAAACACCATATATTTT

J gene: TRBJ2-3
clone size: NA
D gene: TRBD1
V gene: TRBV10-1
CDR3 length: 16
CDR3 protein: CASSAEWTGGIDTQYF
CDR3 DNA: TGCGCCAGCAGTGCAGAATGGACAGGGGGGATAGATACGCAGTATTTT

J gene: TRBJ1-2
clone size: NA
D gene: NA
V gene: TRBV7-2
CDR3 length: 15
CDR3 protein: CASSLAPQAAYGYTF
CDR3 DNA: TGTGCCAGCAGCTTAGCGCCACAGGCGGCCTATGGCTACACCTTC

J gene: TRBJ2-1
clone size: NA
D gene: NA
V gene: TRBV4-3
CDR3 length: 15
CDR3 protein: CASSQGRQAINEQFF
CDR3 DNA: TGCGCCAGCAGCCAAGGCCGGCAGGCTATCAATGAGCAGTTCTTC

J gene: TRBJ2-6
clone size: NA
D gene: NA
V gene: TRBV11-3
CDR3 length: 12
CDR3 protein: CASSSQTNVLTF
CDR3 DNA: TGTGCCAGCAGTTCTCAAACCAACGTCCTGACTTTC

J gene: TRBJ1-1
clone size: large
D gene: NA
V gene: TRBV14
CDR3 length: 20
CDR3 protein: CASSQVGDVRPKDRNTEAFF
CDR3 DNA: TGTGCCAGCAGCCAAGTGGGAGATGTTAGGCCCAAGGACAGGAACACTGAAGCTTTCTTT

J gene: TRBJ2-6
clone size: NA
D gene: TRBD2
V gene: TRBV2
CDR3 length: 16
CDR3 protein: CASSASGTFGANVLTF
CDR3 DNA: TGTGCCAGCAGTGCTAGCGGGACCTTCGGGGCCAACGTCCTGACTTTC

J gene: TRBJ2-4
clone size: NA
D gene: NA
V gene: TRBV4-1
CDR3 length: 17
CDR3 protein: CASSRGGLAILGNIQYF
CDR3 DNA: TGCGCCAGCAGCCGCGGCGGGCTAGCAATATTGGGAAACATTCAGTACTTC

J gene: TRBJ1-1
clone size: NA
D gene: NA
V gene: TRBV6-1
CDR3 length: 14
CDR3 protein: CASSLTGMSTEAFF
CDR3 DNA: TGTGCCAGCAGTTTGACAGGAATGAGCACTGAAGCTTTCTTT